Sequencing of this T cell receptor (beta chain) was carried out in a study of blood T cell repertoires in COVID-19. Background on the study: Specimens from acute and convalescent COVID-19 originated in the United States, Italy and Spain. The analysed material was cDNA or gDNA that came from T cells, B-cell-depleted T cells, or PBMCs.

During active infection, Seattle patients enrolled and were then monitored through disease. Original processing notes: Amplification from reference gene primers served as the basis for estimated nucleated cell counts. TCRdb's table, derived via immunoSEQ multiplex PCR, lists solely in-frame clones and lacks some. That table supplies the V and J calls and clone size; D and trimming were determined from the DNA. The sample gives about 220,000 clones, 85% of which show up once; approximately 2.4% is in the top ten. The sequenced material came from peripheral blood. This sequence originates from a woman aged 70-85 years with COVID-19, enrolled during active disease.

The CDR3 coding sequence is TGTGCCAGCTCACCATCTAGCGGATACAATGAGCAGTTCTTC. It translates to CASSPSSGYNEQFF. J is TRBJ2-1 and V is TRBV18, with 7 bases identical to TRBD2. The length of the CDR3 is 14 residues. Unmatched junction bases numbered 2, after V lost 2 bases and J lost 4 bases. In germline, CDR1 is KGHSH, CDR2 LQKENI.